This T cell receptor beta chain was captured in a study of OX40 agonist ivuxolimab in advanced cancers. Study as a whole: Hepatocellular carcinoma, melanoma, renal cell or head and neck cancer was diagnosed in the dose-escalation patients.

Some clones are missing from TCRdb's copy, which holds only in-frame ones; the method was immunoSEQ multiplex PCR. The data show more than 55,000 clones, around 85% seen once. Germline lookup yields CDR1 SGDLS and CDR2 YYNGEE. CDR3 length: 13 residues. Deletions cut 3 bases from V and 0 bases from J, with 6 bases between. The chain couples TRBV9 to TRBJ1-1; D is uncertain. The TCR sequence derives from an adult with an advanced solid tumor such as melanoma, head and neck, liver or kidney cancer. This specimen was CD4+ or CD8+ T cells sorted from blood, taken in a trial of the OX40 agonist ivuxolimab. DNA of the CDR3: TGTGCCAGCAGCGCCCCTTTGAACACTGAAGCTTTCTTT. Its protein product is CASSAPLNTEAFF.